Presented here are 32 T cell receptor beta chains from one specimen sequenced in a study of T cell responses to AZD1222 COVID-19 vaccine. TCRdb keeps only in-frame clones here, not all; method: immunoSEQ multiplex PCR. The sample contains 100,000 or so clones, 80% to 95% of which appear only once. Sequenced here: peripheral blood, sampled on day 0 of AZD1222 vaccination. The receptors derive from an adult in good health.

J is TRBJ2-3 and V is TRBV5-1; 12 bases are a match to TRBD2. The junction had 4 bases not matched to a gene; V was cut back by 5 bases and J by 0 bases. CDR1 and CDR2 from the germline V gene are SGHRS and YFSETQ. The length of the CDR3 is 16 residues. CDR3: CASRRGLAGSTDTQYF. Written as DNA, the CDR3 is TGCGCCAGCAGAAGGGGACTAGCGGGTAGCACAGATACGCAGTATTTT.

The chain couples TRBV13 to TRBJ2-1; 11 positions match TRBD2. The germline CDR1 and CDR2 sequences are PRHDT and FYEKMQ (reference sequence). V gave up 5 bases and J gave up 3 bases; unmatched junction bases: 3. The length of the CDR3 is 15 residues. CDR3 in amino acids: CASSPSGRIYNEQFF. CDR3 DNA sequence: TGTGCCAGCAGCCCTAGCGGGAGGATCTACAATGAGCAGTTCTTC.

V usage is TRBV6-4 and J usage is TRBJ1-6; no clear D gene. V was clipped by 5 bases and J by 7 bases, with 12 bases between them. Germline V gene data show CDR1 as MRHNA and CDR2 as SNTAGT. There are 14 residues in the CDR3. The CDR3 sequence is CASSYEPQNSPLHF. CDR3 nucleotide sequence: TGTGCCAGCAGTTACGAGCCACAGAATTCACCCCTCCACTTT.

The sample holds one count of this clone. The chain joins TRBV19 to TRBJ2-1; the D gene is possibly TRBD2 (6 bases). Between the trimmed V and J ends, which lost 7 bases and 4 bases, there was a span of 14 bases. This CDR3 is built from 14 residues. Germline V gene lookup returns CDR1 LNHDA and CDR2 SQIVND (reference sequence). This chain's CDR3 is CASNTPGEYNEQFF. The CDR3 DNA reads TGTGCCAGTAATACACCGGGGGAGTACAATGAGCAGTTCTTC.

The rearrangement joins TRBV7-8 to TRBJ2-6; no clear D gene. The length of the CDR3 is 16 residues. Germline CDR1 is SGHVS and CDR2 is FQNEAQ. Trimming took 0 bases from V and 4 from J, leaving 10 bases between them. CDR3 sequence: CASSLAHSPGANVLTF. The CDR3 nucleotides read TGTGCCAGCAGCTTAGCGCACAGTCCCGGGGCCAACGTCCTGACTTTC.

This CDR3 reads CASSQVPRDRNTGELFF. CDR3 bases: TGTGCCAGCAGCCAAGTCCCCCGGGACCGGAACACCGGGGAGCTGTTTTTT. V gene TRBV3-1 (or the pseudogene TRBV3-2) combines with J gene TRBJ2-2; D may be TRBD1 or TRBD2 (5 bases each). Per the germline V gene, CDR1 is LGHDT and CDR2 is YNNKEL (reference sequence). Trimming left V 1 base short and J 1 base short, with 13 bases between. The CDR3 runs to 17 residues.

The rearrangement links TRBV6-2 or TRBV6-3 to TRBJ1-1; D unresolved. V was pared by 1 base and J by 8 bases, with 5 bases between. This CDR3 spans 11 amino acids. Germline CDR1 and CDR2: MNHEY and SVGEGT. The CDR3 region has the DNA TGTGCCAGCAGTTACTACTGGGAAGCTTTCTTT. It translates to CASSYYWEAFF.

The chain couples TRBV10-1 to TRBJ2-2; 11 positions agree with TRBD2. Losses at the gene ends were 6 bases for V and 9 bases for J; bases not matched to a gene: 6. The CDR3 totals 14 residues. The germline CDR1 and CDR2 sequences are WNHNN and SYGVQD (reference sequence). The CDR3 sequence: CASSSGTSGRELFF. CDR3 DNA: TGCGCCAGCAGCAGCGGGACTAGCGGAAGGGAGCTGTTTTTT.

In this sample, this clone turned up once. The chain employs TRBV4-1 and TRBJ2-3; D is uncertain. The CDR3 sequence is 14 residues long. Between the trimmed V and J ends, which lost 1 base and 4 bases, there was a span of 9 bases. Germline lookup yields CDR1 MGHRA and CDR2 YSYEKL. The CDR3 nucleotides are TGCGCCAGCAGCCAAGTAGGGCAGGCAGATACGCAGTATTTT. Encoded protein: CASSQVGQADTQYF.

This clone was counted once. This chain links TRBV27 with TRBJ1-1; 9 bases line up with TRBD1. Germline V lookup: CDR1 MNHEY, CDR2 SMNVEV (reference sequence). This CDR3 is built from 15 residues. With V trimmed by 2 bases and J by 5 bases, 6 bases remained unmatched. In DNA form, the CDR3 reads TGTGCCAGCAGTTTAATTGGGACAGGGCGGACTGAAGCTTTCTTT. It encodes CASSLIGTGRTEAFF.

The chain uses TRBV5-4 and TRBJ2-5, with 9 bases fitting TRBD2. With 4 bases clipped from V and 5 bases from J, the junction kept 18 bases outside the gene matches. The CDR3 spans 18 residues. The V gene's germline CDR1 is SGHNT and CDR2 YYREEE (reference sequence). The CDR3 sequence is CASSRRVGVAGVEETQYF. The CDR3 bases are TGTGCCAGCAGCCGGAGAGTCGGGGTAGCGGGAGTTGAGGAGACCCAGTACTTC.

The rearrangement uses TRBV5-5 and TRBJ1-5, with 7 positions matching TRBD1. The length of the CDR3 is 16 residues. Germline values: CDR1 SGHKS, CDR2 YYEKEE (reference sequence). V lost 3 bases, J lost 6 bases, and 12 bases stayed unmatched. CDR3 DNA: TGTGCCAGCAGCTCCTTCCCGGGGACAGAGAGTCAGCCCCAGCATTTT. Its protein is CASSSFPGTESQPQHF. Combining the CDR3 with reference TRBV5-5 and TRBJ1-5 gives the whole variable domain DAGVTQSPTHLIKTRGQQVTLRCSPISGHKSVSWYQQVLGQGPQFIFQYYEKEERGRGNFPDRFSARQFPNYSSELNVNALLLGDSALYLCASSSFPGTESQPQHFGDGTRLSIL.

This clone appeared a single time. J is TRBJ2-5 and V is TRBV7-2; 8 positions agree with TRBD2. Trimming took 5 bases from V and 4 from J; bases not matched to a gene: 9. The CDR3 contains 15 residues. Germline-derived CDR1 and CDR2 are SGHTA and FQGNSA. Here the CDR3 reads CASSRTLAGRETQYF. The CDR3 DNA sequence: TGTGCCAGCAGCCGGACGCTAGCGGGTCGAGAGACCCAGTACTTC.

This sequence joins TRBV30 and TRBJ2-7, with D uncertain. There are 13 residues in the CDR3. The germline V gene has CDR1 GTSNPN and CDR2 SVGIG (reference sequence). With 0 bases removed from V and 6 bases from J, the gap between germline ends came to 12 bases. CDR3 DNA sequence: TGTGCCTGGAGTGTGTCCCTGAAGGGCGAGCAGTACTTC. Its protein product is CAWSVSLKGEQYF. Full variable domain (rest looked up from reference TRBV30 and TRBJ2-7): SQTIHQWPATLVQPVGSPLSLECTVEGTSNPNLYWYRQAAGRGLQLLFYSVGIGQISSEVPQNLSASRPQDRQFILSSKKLLLSDSGFYLCAWSVSLKGEQYFGPGTRLTVT.

The chain links TRBV30 to TRBJ1-3, with D unclear. This CDR3 is built from 16 residues. V was cut by 0 bases and J by 0 bases, with 12 bases left in between. The germline gives CDR1 GTSNPN, CDR2 SVGIG (reference sequence). The CDR3 sequence: CAWSVLPGLSGNTIYF. CDR3 DNA sequence: TGTGCCTGGAGTGTACTTCCCGGCCTCTCTGGAAACACCATATATTTT.

The CDR3 DNA is TGTGCCAGCAGTTTAACCGCTGGAAACACCATATATTTT. Translation: CASSLTAGNTIYF. This sequence joins TRBV28 and TRBJ1-3; D is ambiguous. The V gene lost 2 bases and the J gene lost 2 bases, with 4 bases spanning the gap. This CDR3 has 13 residues. CDR1 is MDHEN, CDR2 SYDVKM, per germline.

Here the CDR3 DNA reads TGTGCCAGCAGTCCCTACTTAAACGGCTACACCTTC. Residues: CASSPYLNGYTF. The chain joins TRBV6-2 or TRBV6-3 to TRBJ1-2; D unresolved. Germline V gene lookup returns CDR1 MNHEY and CDR2 SVGEGT. Trimming removed 5 bases at V and 8 bases at J, with 12 bases between. There are 12 residues in the CDR3.

This sequence joins TRBV27 and TRBJ2-5; D perhaps matches TRBD1 (7 bases). The CDR3 runs to 12 residues. Germline CDR1 reads MNHEY; CDR2 reads SMNVEV (reference sequence). Trimming cost V 3 bases and J 8 bases, with 10 bases left between them. This chain's CDR3 is CASSFRGETQYF. The CDR3, as DNA: TGTGCCAGCAGTTTCAGGGGGGAAACCCAGTACTTC.

CDR3 sequence: CASSRTSGRSYEQYF. In DNA form, the CDR3 reads TGTGCCAGTAGTCGGACTAGCGGGAGATCTTACGAGCAGTACTTC. The genes are TRBV19 and TRBJ2-7, with 13 bases aligning to TRBD2. V shed 5 bases, J shed 4 bases, and the junction held 5 bases outside the gene matches. Germline V CDR1 and CDR2: LNHDA, SQIVND (reference sequence). This CDR3 region has 15 residues.

About this clone itself: The same CDR3 arises from other DNA sequences in this sample as well. V and J are TRBV12-3 or TRBV12-4 and TRBJ2-1, with D possibly matching TRBD1 (5 bases). This CDR3 region has 13 residues. Between the trimmed V and J ends, which lost 5 bases and 7 bases, there was a span of 12 bases. As DNA, the CDR3 is TGTGCCAGCAGTCTGAACAGGTGGAATGAGCAGTTCTTC. The encoded protein is CASSLNRWNEQFF.

This rearrangement joins TRBV7-3 to TRBJ1-6; D uncertain. CDR1 is SGHTA, CDR2 FQGTGA, per germline. Trimming pared 4 bases from V and 11 bases from J, leaving 9 bases between. The CDR3 has 12 amino acids. The CDR3: CASSSPGAPLHF. The CDR3 DNA sequence: TGTGCCAGCAGCTCTCCGGGAGCACCCCTCCACTTT.

The chain recombines TRBV10-1 with TRBJ2-1; a weak D match, TRBD2 (5 bases). V shed 0 bases and J shed 10 bases, with 10 bases lying between them. CDR1 and CDR2 (germline): WNHNN, SYGVQD (reference sequence). CDR3 size: 13 residues. The CDR3 DNA sequence: TGCGCCAGCAGTGAGTCCACACTAGGGGAGCAGTTCTTC. Its translation is CASSESTLGEQFF.

CDR3 amino acids: CAWAGTAEKKQYF. The CDR3, as DNA: TGTGCCTGGGCCGGGACTGCCGAAAAAAAGCAGTACTTC. The chain links TRBV30 to TRBJ2-7; tentatively, D is TRBD2 (6 bases). Germline V CDR1 and CDR2: GTSNPN, SVGIG (reference sequence). V shed 5 bases and J shed 8 bases, with 19 bases lying between them. The CDR3 length is 13 residues.

The rearrangement joins TRBV11-2 to TRBJ2-1; TRBD2 matches 8 bases. With 4 bases clipped from V and 2 bases from J, the junction kept 10 bases outside the gene matches. Germline CDR1 reads SGHAT; CDR2 reads FQNNGV. The CDR3 covers 17 residues. The CDR3 nucleotides are TGTGCCAGCAGCTGGAGCACCGGGGGGGAGCCCTACAATGAGCAGTTCTTC. Its translation is CASSWSTGGEPYNEQFF.

The rearrangement uses TRBV25-1 and TRBJ1-5, with TRBD1 matching over 9 bases. Trimming removed 6 bases from V and 7 bases from J; junction bases left unmatched: 7. The germline V gene has CDR1 MGHDK and CDR2 SYGVNS. The CDR3 extends over 14 amino acids. The CDR3: CASRDRGLGQPQHF. The CDR3 nucleotides read TGTGCCAGCAGGGACAGGGGTTTGGGGCAGCCCCAGCATTTT.

This clone has more than one count but fewer than ten. The chain uses TRBV2 and TRBJ1-5; D ambiguous. Trimming cost V 6 bases and J 4 bases, with 10 bases left between them. Germline CDR1 SNHLY, CDR2 FYNNEI. This CDR3 region has 13 residues. The CDR3 sequence is CASRQNLNQPQHF. For the CDR3, the DNA is TGTGCCAGCAGACAGAACTTAAATCAGCCCCAGCATTTT. Based on the CDR3 plus reference TRBV2 and TRBJ1-5, the full variable domain is EPEVTQTPSHQVTQMGQEVILRCVPISNHLYFYWYRQILGQKVEFLVSFYNNEISEKSEIFDDQFSVERPDGSNFTLKIRSTKLEDSAMYFCASRQNLNQPQHFGDGTRLSIL.

J is TRBJ1-6 and V is TRBV28, with D tentatively TRBD1 (6 bases). Germline values: CDR1 MDHEN, CDR2 SYDVKM. The germline V and J ends were trimmed by 3 bases and 5 bases, with 17 bases remaining between them. The CDR3 contains 17 residues. CDR3 sequence reads: CASSFPSGGGHNSPLHF. The DNA of the CDR3 is TGTGCCAGCAGTTTCCCCTCGGGAGGGGGACATAATTCACCCCTCCACTTT.

This chain joins TRBV27 and TRBJ1-5, with 9 positions matching TRBD1. Germline CDR1 reads MNHEY; CDR2 reads SMNVEV (reference sequence). V shed 6 bases, J shed 6 bases, and the junction held 6 bases outside the gene matches. This CDR3 is built from 14 residues. This CDR3 is CASRGQGWSQPQHF. CDR3 DNA sequence: TGTGCCAGCAGGGGACAGGGATGGAGTCAGCCCCAGCATTTT.

V is TRBV27 and J is TRBJ1-1; TRBD1 might be the D (5 bases). V was cut by 7 bases and J by 1 base, with 13 bases left in between. The length of the CDR3 is 14 residues. Germline V gene data show CDR1 as MNHEY and CDR2 as SMNVEV (reference sequence). CDR3 in amino acids: CASKRRGTNTEAFF. CDR3 bases: TGTGCCAGCAAGAGGAGAGGGACGAACACTGAAGCTTTCTTT.

The chain employs TRBV18 and TRBJ1-2; D gene unclear. The CDR3 is made up of 14 amino acids. V was shortened by 3 bases and J by 3 bases, with 11 bases between the two germline ends. In germline, CDR1 is KGHSH, CDR2 LQKENI. The CDR3 nucleotides are TGTGCCAGCTCACCCCAGCCGCTGGACTATGGCTACACCTTC. It codes for CASSPQPLDYGYTF.

The V call is TRBV7-3, the J call TRBJ2-7, with D perhaps matching TRBD1 (6 bases). The CDR3 sequence is 17 residues long. V lost 10 bases, J lost 4 bases, and 29 bases lay in between. The V gene's germline CDR1 is SGHTA and CDR2 FQGTGA. The CDR3 coding sequence is TGTGCCATCCCCCGAGGACAGAACGACCCCCGAGAGTACGAGCAGTACTTC. Protein product: CAIPRGQNDPREYEQYF.

The chain carries TRBV3-1 (or the pseudogene TRBV3-2) and TRBJ2-7, with 7 bases aligning to TRBD1. The CDR3 consists of 15 residues. The V gene's germline CDR1 is LGHDT and CDR2 YNNKEL (reference sequence). J gave up 4 bases and V 8 bases, and 14 bases lay outside the gene matches. CDR3: CASARTGDSRYEQYF. The CDR3 DNA reads as TGTGCCAGCGCTCGCACAGGGGACAGCCGGTACGAGCAGTACTTC.